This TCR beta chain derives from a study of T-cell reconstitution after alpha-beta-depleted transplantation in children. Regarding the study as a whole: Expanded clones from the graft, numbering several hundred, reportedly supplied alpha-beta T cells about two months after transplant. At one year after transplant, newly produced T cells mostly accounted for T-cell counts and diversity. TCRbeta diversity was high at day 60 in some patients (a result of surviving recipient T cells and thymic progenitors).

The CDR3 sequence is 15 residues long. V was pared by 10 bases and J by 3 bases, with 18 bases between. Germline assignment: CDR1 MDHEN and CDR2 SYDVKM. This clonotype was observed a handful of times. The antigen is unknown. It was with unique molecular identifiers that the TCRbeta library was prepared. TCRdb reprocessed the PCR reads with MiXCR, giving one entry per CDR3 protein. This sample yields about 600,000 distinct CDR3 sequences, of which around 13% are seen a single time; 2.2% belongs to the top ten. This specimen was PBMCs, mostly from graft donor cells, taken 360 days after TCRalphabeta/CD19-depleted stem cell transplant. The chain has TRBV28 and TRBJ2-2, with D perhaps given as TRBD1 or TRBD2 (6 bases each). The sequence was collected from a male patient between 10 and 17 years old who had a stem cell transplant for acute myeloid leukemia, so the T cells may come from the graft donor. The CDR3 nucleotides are TGTGCCATCCCATCGGGGGCATGGGACACCGGGGAGCTGTTTTTT. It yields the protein CAIPSGAWDTGELFF.